This T cell receptor beta chain was identified in a study of shared T cell receptors in the human thymus. Sequencing was performed with immunoSEQ multiplex PCR; in TCRdb, only in-frame clones are kept and a portion is missing. The table includes about 500,000 clones, 75% to 80% detected once. V trimming: 2 bases; J trimming: 5 bases; junction bases outside the gene matches: 13. The germline V gene has CDR1 SGHDT and CDR2 YYEEEE. This CDR3 spans 17 amino acids. This sample also belongs to another study, concerning human thymus T cells. That report notes: Serving as donors were healthy Finnish infants, each of whom was having open corrective surgery for congenital heart defects. Corrective cardiac surgery supplied the resected thymus tissue. Thymic and blood repertoires seemed to show skewed V and J gene use. Related research has reported that thymic repertoires overlap highly among unrelated individuals.

The chain recombines TRBV5-6 with TRBJ2-1; 7 nucleotides agree with TRBD2. The source material was thymocytes. The TCR comes from a boy under two years old with a congenital heart defect. Written as DNA, the CDR3 is TGTGCCAGCAGCTTTACCCCCTTTAGCGGGCGCAACAATGAGCAGTTCTTC. Translating gives CASSFTPFSGRNNEQFF.